These 14 T cell receptor beta chains were all obtained from the same sample, sequenced in a study of T cells in Graves' hyperthyroidism and ophthalmopathy. TCR beta CDR3 regions were amplified from RNA transcripts. The TCR CDR3 first-round RT-PCR relied on the HTBI primer set. TCRdb reprocessed the multiplex PCR reads via MiXCR and lists one record per CDR3 protein. The sample shows approximately 410,000 distinct CDR3 sequences, around 15% of them seen only once. The sample comprised blood. The receptors stem from a young man with Graves' ophthalmopathy.

The chain links TRBV7-9 to TRBJ2-7, with D uncertain. This CDR3 comprises 12 residues. V lost 8 bases to trimming and J lost 5 bases, with 13 bases between them. CDR1 is SEHNR and CDR2 is FQNEAQ in the germline V gene (reference sequence). The CDR3 loop reads CASALGGHEQYF. CDR3 bases: TGTGCCAGCGCCTTAGGCGGACACGAGCAGTACTTC.

This clonotype was detected many times. The CDR3 nucleotides are TGTGCCAGCAGCCAAGGAATAAACTATGGCTACACCTTC. Residues: CASSQGINYGYTF. The rearrangement links TRBV3-1 to TRBJ1-2; D remains unclear. This CDR3 spans 13 amino acids. Trimming stripped 1 base from V and 2 bases from J, with 5 bases between. Germline CDR1 and CDR2: LGHDT and YNNKEL (reference sequence). Complete variable domain (other parts from reference TRBV3-1 and TRBJ1-2): DTAVSQTPKYLVTQMGNDKSIKCEQNLGHDTMYWYKQDSKKFLKIMFSYNNKELIINETVPNRFSPKSPDKAHLNLHINSLELGDSAVYFCASSQGINYGYTFGSGTRLTVV.

This clonotype was picked up many times. J is TRBJ2-7 and V is TRBV11-2; a possible D gene is TRBD1 (6 bases). V was pared by 0 bases and J by 4 bases, with 13 bases between. The germline gives CDR1 SGHAT, CDR2 FQNNGV. The CDR3 has 15 amino acids. CDR3 sequence reads: CASSLDPGVVYEQYF. The CDR3 region has the DNA TGTGCCAGCAGCTTAGATCCAGGGGTTGTATACGAGCAGTACTTC.

This clonotype was recorded many times. V is TRBV11-2 and J is TRBJ2-5; 9 nucleotides align to TRBD1. There are 14 residues in the CDR3. From germline, CDR1 is SGHAT and CDR2 FQNNGV. V gave up 1 base and J gave up 9 bases; unmatched junction bases: 6. Here the CDR3 reads CASSLGDRGEAQYF. CDR3 bases: TGTGCCAGCAGCTTAGGAGACAGGGGGGAGGCCCAGTACTTC. Combining the CDR3 with reference TRBV11-2 and TRBJ2-5 gives the whole variable domain EAGVAQSPRYKIIEKRQSVAFWCNPISGHATLYWYQQILGQGPKLLIQFQNNGVVDDSQLPKDRFSAERLKGVDSTLKIQPAKLEDSAVYLCASSLGDRGEAQYFGPGTRLLVL.

This clonotype occurred many times. The genes are TRBV3-1 and TRBJ2-3; D may be TRBD1 (6 bases). The CDR3 spans 13 residues. The ends were cut back, 1 base at V and 6 bases at J, with 8 bases in the middle. Germline V gene lookup returns CDR1 LGHDT and CDR2 YNNKEL (reference sequence). CDR3 protein: CASSQAGGDTQYF. DNA of the CDR3: TGTGCCAGCAGCCAAGCTGGGGGCGATACGCAGTATTTT.

This clonotype has a count of ten or more. The rearrangement links TRBV7-9 to TRBJ2-2; weak D call: TRBD1 (6 bases). The CDR3 runs 14 residues. V lost 4 bases and J 4 bases, leaving 10 bases between the germline ends. The germline V gene encodes CDR1 SEHNR and CDR2 FQNEAQ (reference sequence). The CDR3 here is CASSSRGGTGELFF. In DNA, the CDR3 is TGTGCCAGCAGCTCACGAGGGGGCACCGGGGAGCTGTTTTTT. Full variable domain (outside the CDR3, taken from reference TRBV7-9 and TRBJ2-2): DTGVSQNPRHKITKRGQNVTFRCDPISEHNRLYWYRQTLGQGPEFLTYFQNEAQLEKSRLLSDRFSAERPKGSFSTLEIQRTEQGDSAMYLCASSSRGGTGELFFGEGSRLTVL.

Ten or more counts support this clonotype. V and J are TRBV5-8 and TRBJ2-3; D remains ambiguous. The V and J ends lost 2 bases and 1 base respectively, with 11 bases between them. Germline CDR1 is SGHTS and CDR2 is YDEGEE. The CDR3 consists of 15 residues. The CDR3 DNA follows: TGTGCCAGCAGCTTTTTGGTGAAGGGCACAGATACGCAGTATTTT. Protein: CASSFLVKGTDTQYF.

The chain carries TRBV3-1 and TRBJ2-7; 11 positions match TRBD2. The CDR3 is 16 residues long. The germline CDR1 and CDR2 sequences are LGHDT and YNNKEL (reference sequence). After removal of 2 bases from V and 5 bases from J, the junction contained 8 bases not matched to a gene. CDR3 nucleotide sequence: TGTGCCAGCAGCCAAACCGGGACTAGCGGAACCCACGAGCAGTACTTC. It translates to CASSQTGTSGTHEQYF.

This clonotype appeared a few times. V is TRBV20-1 and J is TRBJ2-5; 7 bases agree with TRBD2. The CDR3 is 12 residues long. The germline CDR1 and CDR2 sequences are DFQATT and SNEGSKA (reference sequence). J lost 13 bases, V lost 5 bases, and 13 bases had no gene match. CDR3 sequence (DNA): TGCAGTGCTGGCCCGGGCGGGAGTAAGAGGTACTTC. Translated: CSAGPGGSKRYF.

This clonotype was seen many times. The chain carries TRBV18 and TRBJ1-2; D is unclear. Germline V CDR1 and CDR2: KGHSH, LQKENI. This CDR3 has 14 amino acids. Trimming cost V 3 bases and J 1 base, with 9 bases left between them. In DNA form, the CDR3 reads TGTGCCAGCTCACCCCCGGGAGTTAACTATGGCTACACCTTC. It is translated as CASSPPGVNYGYTF.

This clonotype was counted many times. V is TRBV7-9 and J is TRBJ1-2, with D possibly TRBD1 on 5 matching bases. Per the germline V gene, CDR1 is SEHNR and CDR2 is FQNEAQ (reference sequence). There are 13 residues in the CDR3. The ends were cut back, 8 bases at V and 8 bases at J, with 18 bases in the middle. The DNA for the CDR3 is TGTGCCAGCGCACCGGGGGACCACTGGGGCTACACCTTC. Translated, it gives CASAPGDHWGYTF. Full variable domain (outside the CDR3, taken from reference TRBV7-9 and TRBJ1-2): DTGVSQNPRHKITKRGQNVTFRCDPISEHNRLYWYRQTLGQGPEFLTYFQNEAQLEKSRLLSDRFSAERPKGSFSTLEIQRTEQGDSAMYLCASAPGDHWGYTFGSGTRLTVV.

In its sample, this clonotype was seen many times. This chain uses TRBV6-5 with TRBJ1-4; D gene ambiguous. With 0 bases removed from V and 6 bases from J, the gap between germline ends came to 11 bases. Germline V gene data show CDR1 as MNHEY and CDR2 as SVGAGI. This CDR3 is 15 amino acids long. The CDR3 here is CASSYSDQVDEKLFF. DNA for the CDR3: TGTGCCAGCAGTTACTCGGATCAGGTTGATGAAAAACTGTTTTTT.

On this clonotype itself: One junction end does not reproduce the germline sequence, and a read error may be involved. The rearrangement joins TRBV7-9 to TRBJ1-1; D might be TRBD1 (5 bases). The V gene's germline CDR1 is SEHNR and CDR2 FQNEAQ (reference sequence). This CDR3 comprises 16 residues. CDR3 amino acids: CASRLDPGRVNTEAFF. DNA of the CDR3: TGTGCCAGCAGGTTAGACCCAGGGAGGGTGAACACTGAAGCTTTCTTT.

The chain combines TRBV24-1 with TRBJ2-7; 7 bases fit TRBD1. V shed 0 bases and J 1 base; nucleotides not matched to a gene: 14. Per germline, CDR1 KGHDR and CDR2 SFDVKD. The CDR3 has 19 residues. The CDR3 loop is CATSDLINRRQGVSYEQYF. The CDR3 DNA is TGTGCCACCAGTGATTTGATCAATCGGAGGCAGGGGGTATCCTACGAGCAGTACTTC.